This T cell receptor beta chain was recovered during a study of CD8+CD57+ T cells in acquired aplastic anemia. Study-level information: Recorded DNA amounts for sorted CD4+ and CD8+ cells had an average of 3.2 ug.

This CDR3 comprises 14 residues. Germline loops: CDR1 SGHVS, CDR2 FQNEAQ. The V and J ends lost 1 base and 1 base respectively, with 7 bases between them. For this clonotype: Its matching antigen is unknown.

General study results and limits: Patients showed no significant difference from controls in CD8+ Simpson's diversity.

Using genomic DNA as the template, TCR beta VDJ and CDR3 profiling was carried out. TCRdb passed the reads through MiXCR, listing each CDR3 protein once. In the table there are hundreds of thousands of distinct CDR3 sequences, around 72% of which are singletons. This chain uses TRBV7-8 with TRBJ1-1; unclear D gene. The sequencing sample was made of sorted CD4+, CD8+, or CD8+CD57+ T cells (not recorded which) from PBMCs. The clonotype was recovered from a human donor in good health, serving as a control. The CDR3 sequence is CASSLVASNTEAFF. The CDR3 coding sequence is TGTGCCAGCAGCTTAGTAGCTTCGAACACTGAAGCTTTCTTT.